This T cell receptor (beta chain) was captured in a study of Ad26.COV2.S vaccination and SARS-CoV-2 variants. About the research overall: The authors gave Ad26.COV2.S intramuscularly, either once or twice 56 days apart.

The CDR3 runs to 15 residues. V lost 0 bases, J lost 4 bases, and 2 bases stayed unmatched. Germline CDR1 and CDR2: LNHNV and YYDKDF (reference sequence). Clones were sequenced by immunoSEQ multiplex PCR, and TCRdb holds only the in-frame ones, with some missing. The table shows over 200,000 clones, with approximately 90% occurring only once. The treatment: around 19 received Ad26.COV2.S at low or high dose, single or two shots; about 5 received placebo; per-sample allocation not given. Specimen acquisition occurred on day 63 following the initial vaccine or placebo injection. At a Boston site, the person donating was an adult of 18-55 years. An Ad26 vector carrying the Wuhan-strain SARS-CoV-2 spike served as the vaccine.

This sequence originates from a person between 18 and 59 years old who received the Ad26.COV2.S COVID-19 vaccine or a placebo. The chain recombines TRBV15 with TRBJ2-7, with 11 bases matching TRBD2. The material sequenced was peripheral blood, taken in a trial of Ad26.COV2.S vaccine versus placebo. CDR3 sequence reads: CATSRDGTSGYEQYF. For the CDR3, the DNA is TGTGCCACCAGCAGAGATGGGACTAGCGGTTACGAGCAGTACTTC.